This entry is about one T cell receptor (beta chain). Its antigen remains unidentified. These data originate in a study of cytomegalovirus exposure and HLA in healthy donors. Study-wide findings and caveats: CMV serostatus stood as the only immune exposure information on hand.

Germline lookup yields CDR1 SGHTA and CDR2 FQGNSA. This CDR3 spans 13 amino acids. Both 60 Vbeta primers and 13 Jbeta primers went into the PCR. Clones were sequenced by immunoSEQ multiplex PCR, and TCRdb holds only the in-frame ones, with some missing. The table records roughly 100,000 clones, more than 80% of them present only once. The sample was PBMCs. This receptor was identified in a man aged 18 to 29 in good health and CMV-seronegative. The chain has TRBV7-2 and TRBJ2-5, with TRBD1 as a possible D gene (5 bases). The J call may be wrong; the DNA end is better matched by TRBJ2-7. The CDR3: CASSFTGIYEQYF. The DNA of the CDR3 is TGTGCCAGCAGCTTCACAGGAATCTACGAGCAGTACTTC.